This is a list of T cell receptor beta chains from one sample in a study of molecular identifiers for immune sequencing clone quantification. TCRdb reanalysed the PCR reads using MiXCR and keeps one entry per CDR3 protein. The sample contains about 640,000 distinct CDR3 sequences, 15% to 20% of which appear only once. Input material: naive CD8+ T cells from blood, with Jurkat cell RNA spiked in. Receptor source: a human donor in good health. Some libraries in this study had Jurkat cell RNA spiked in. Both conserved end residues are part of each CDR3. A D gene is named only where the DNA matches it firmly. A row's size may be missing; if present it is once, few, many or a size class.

CDR3: CASSILDRPNEKLFF; DNA: TGTGCCAGTAGTATCTTAGACAGACCGAATGAAAAACTGTTTTTT; J: TRBJ1-4; D: .; size: .; V: TRBV19
CDR3: CASSSRLSSYNSPLHF; DNA: TGTGCCAGCAGCTCGCGGCTGAGCTCCTATAATTCACCCCTCCACTTT; J: TRBJ1-6; D: .; size: many; V: TRBV13
CDR3: CASSPGQGPSNTGELFF; DNA: TGTGCCAGCAGCCCAGGACAGGGCCCATCGAACACCGGGGAGCTGTTTTTT; J: TRBJ2-2; D: TRBD1; size: few; V: TRBV12-3/TRBV12-4
CDR3: CSARDMGDYEQYF; DNA: TGCAGTGCTAGAGATATGGGCGACTACGAGCAGTACTTC; J: TRBJ2-7; D: .; size: many; V: TRBV20-1
CDR3: CASSASSWGRETQYF; DNA: TGTGCCAGCAGTGCCAGTTCGTGGGGCAGGGAGACCCAGTACTTC; J: TRBJ2-5; D: .; size: few; V: TRBV12-3/TRBV12-4
CDR3: CASTPWGAIPDSGNTIYF; DNA: TGTGCCAGTACCCCGTGGGGGGCGATTCCCGACTCTGGAAACACCATATATTTT; J: TRBJ1-3; D: .; size: few; V: TRBV19
CDR3: CASSYSSMGYEQYF; DNA: TGTGCCAGCAGTTACTCCAGTATGGGATACGAGCAGTACTTC; J: TRBJ2-7; D: .; size: many; V: TRBV6-5
CDR3: CASIDTLFSGTEAFF; DNA: TGTGCCAGCATCGATACCCTTTTCTCGGGCACTGAAGCTTTCTTT; J: TRBJ1-1; D: .; size: many; V: TRBV6-5
CDR3: CASNSQGNEQFF; DNA: TGTGCCAGCAATAGTCAGGGTAATGAGCAGTTCTTC; J: TRBJ2-1; D: .; size: few; V: TRBV6-2/TRBV6-3
CDR3: CASSYAMDFLTETQYF; DNA: TGTGCCAGCAGTTACGCCATGGACTTTCTTACAGAGACCCAGTACTTC; J: TRBJ2-5; D: .; size: many; V: TRBV6-2/TRBV6-3
CDR3: CASSLGNADTQYF; DNA: TGTGCCAGCAGCTTAGGCAACGCAGATACGCAGTATTTT; J: TRBJ2-3; D: .; size: many; V: TRBV13
CDR3: CASRGGYLNTEAFF; DNA: TGTGCCAGCCGGGGCGGTTATTTGAACACTGAAGCTTTCTTT; J: TRBJ1-1; D: .; size: many; V: TRBV2
CDR3: CSARETETYGYTF; DNA: TGCAGTGCTAGAGAGACAGAAACTTATGGCTACACCTTC; J: TRBJ1-2; D: .; size: many; V: TRBV20-1
CDR3: CASQMTSGIETQYF; DNA: TGTGCCTCTCAAATGACTAGCGGGATAGAGACCCAGTACTTC; J: TRBJ2-5; D: TRBD2; size: many; V: TRBV30
CDR3: CASSRIAGRDGQFF; DNA: TGCGCCAGCAGCCGAATAGCGGGAAGGGATGGGCAGTTCTTC; J: TRBJ2-1; D: TRBD2; size: .; V: TRBV4-3
CDR3: CASNLGSPGELFF; DNA: TGTGCCAGTAATTTGGGGTCCCCCGGGGAGCTGTTTTTT; J: TRBJ2-2; D: .; size: few; V: TRBV19
CDR3: CASSEVLAGYRDTQYF; DNA: TGTGCCAGCAGTGAAGTCCTAGCGGGGTACCGAGATACGCAGTATTTT; J: TRBJ2-3; D: TRBD2; size: many; V: TRBV6-1
CDR3: CASAGPSYEQYF; DNA: TGTGCCAGCGCCGGGCCCTCCTACGAGCAGTACTTC; J: TRBJ2-7; D: .; size: many; V: TRBV27
CDR3: CASSARQGFGDEQYF; DNA: TGTGCCAGCAGTGCCAGACAGGGCTTTGGCGACGAGCAGTACTTC; J: TRBJ2-7; D: TRBD1; size: .; V: TRBV27
CDR3: CASRTPYLGDTQYF; DNA: TGTGCCAGCAGAACGCCGTATCTTGGGGATACGCAGTATTTT; J: TRBJ2-3; D: .; size: many; V: TRBV6-2/TRBV6-3
CDR3: CASSYGVGAGGPNEQFF; DNA: TGTGCCAGCAGTTACGGGGTTGGCGCGGGAGGGCCGAATGAGCAGTTCTTC; J: TRBJ2-1; D: TRBD2; size: many; V: TRBV6-6
CDR3: CASSSGLAEGSTDTQYF; DNA: TGTGCCAGCAGCTCCGGACTAGCGGAGGGGAGCACAGATACGCAGTATTTT; J: TRBJ2-3; D: TRBD2; size: few; V: TRBV7-9
CDR3: CASSFRGRRTEAFF; DNA: TGTGCCAGCAGTTTCAGGGGGCGCAGAACTGAAGCTTTCTTT; J: TRBJ1-1; D: TRBD1; size: many; V: TRBV28
CDR3: CASSLVPSQETQYF; DNA: TGTGCCAGCAGCTTGGTACCGAGCCAAGAGACCCAGTACTTC; J: TRBJ2-5; D: .; size: .; V: TRBV5-5
CDR3: CAIKGTSSQDNEQFF; DNA: TGTGCCATCAAAGGGACTAGTTCACAGGATAATGAGCAGTTCTTC; J: TRBJ2-1; D: TRBD2; size: few; V: TRBV10-3
CDR3: CSARPGQGFPYNRNTIYF; DNA: TGCAGTGCGAGACCGGGACAGGGTTTCCCGTACAACAGAAACACCATATATTTT; J: TRBJ1-3; D: TRBD1; size: few; V: TRBV20-1